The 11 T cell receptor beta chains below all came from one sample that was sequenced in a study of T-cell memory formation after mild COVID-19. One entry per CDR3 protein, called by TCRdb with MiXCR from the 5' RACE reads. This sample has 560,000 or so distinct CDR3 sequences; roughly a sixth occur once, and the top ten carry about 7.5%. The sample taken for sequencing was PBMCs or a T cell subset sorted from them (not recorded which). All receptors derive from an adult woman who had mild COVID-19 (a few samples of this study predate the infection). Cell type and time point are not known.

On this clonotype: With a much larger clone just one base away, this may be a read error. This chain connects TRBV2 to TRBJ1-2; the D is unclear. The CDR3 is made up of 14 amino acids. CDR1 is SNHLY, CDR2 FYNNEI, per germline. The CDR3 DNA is TGTGCCATCAGTGATACCCCGGAAGCCTATGGCTACACCTTC. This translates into CAISDTPEAYGYTF.

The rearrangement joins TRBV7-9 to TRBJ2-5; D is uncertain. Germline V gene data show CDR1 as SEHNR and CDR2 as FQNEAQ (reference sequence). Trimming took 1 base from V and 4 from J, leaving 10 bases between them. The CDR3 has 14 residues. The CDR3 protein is CASSLEFSVETQYF. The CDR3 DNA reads TGTGCCAGCAGCTTAGAGTTTTCGGTAGAGACCCAGTACTTC.

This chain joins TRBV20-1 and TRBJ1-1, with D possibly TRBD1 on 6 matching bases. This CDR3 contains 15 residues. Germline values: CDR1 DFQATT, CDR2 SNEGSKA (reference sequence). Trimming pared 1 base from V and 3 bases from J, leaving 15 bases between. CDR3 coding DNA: TGCAGTGCTAGAGGGTCGAAGGGGGTGTACACTGAAGCTTTCTTT. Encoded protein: CSARGSKGVYTEAFF.

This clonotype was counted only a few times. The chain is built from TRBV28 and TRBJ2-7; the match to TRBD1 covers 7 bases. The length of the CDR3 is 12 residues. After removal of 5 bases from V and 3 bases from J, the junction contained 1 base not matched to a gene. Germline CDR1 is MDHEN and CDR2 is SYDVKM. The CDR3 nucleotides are TGTGCCAGCAGTGGACAGGTCTACGAGCAGTACTTC. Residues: CASSGQVYEQYF.

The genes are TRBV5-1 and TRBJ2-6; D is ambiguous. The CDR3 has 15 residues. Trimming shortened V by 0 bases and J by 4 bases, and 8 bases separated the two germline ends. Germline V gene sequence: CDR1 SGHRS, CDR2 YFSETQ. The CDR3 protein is CASSLGATGANVLTF. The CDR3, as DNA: TGCGCCAGCAGCTTGGGGGCGACGGGGGCCAACGTCCTGACTTTC.

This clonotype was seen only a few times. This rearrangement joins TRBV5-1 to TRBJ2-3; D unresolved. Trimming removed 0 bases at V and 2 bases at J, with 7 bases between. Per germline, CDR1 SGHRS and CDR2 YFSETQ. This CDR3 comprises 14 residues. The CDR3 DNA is TGCGCCAGCAGCTTGGGGAGCGACACAGATACGCAGTATTTT. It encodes CASSLGSDTDTQYF.

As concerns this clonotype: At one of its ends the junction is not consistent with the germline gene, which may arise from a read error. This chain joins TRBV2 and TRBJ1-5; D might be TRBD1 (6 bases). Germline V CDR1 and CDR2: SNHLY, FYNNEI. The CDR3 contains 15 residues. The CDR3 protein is CASSEQGSSNQPLHF. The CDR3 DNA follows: TGTGCCAGCAGCGAACAGGGCTCGAGCAATCAGCCCCTGCATTTT.

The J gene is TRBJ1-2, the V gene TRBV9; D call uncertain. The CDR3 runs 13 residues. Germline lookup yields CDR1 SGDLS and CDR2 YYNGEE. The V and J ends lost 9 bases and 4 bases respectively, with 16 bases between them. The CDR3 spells CAKIQHLGYGYTF. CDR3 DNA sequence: TGTGCCAAGATTCAGCATTTGGGCTATGGCTACACCTTC.

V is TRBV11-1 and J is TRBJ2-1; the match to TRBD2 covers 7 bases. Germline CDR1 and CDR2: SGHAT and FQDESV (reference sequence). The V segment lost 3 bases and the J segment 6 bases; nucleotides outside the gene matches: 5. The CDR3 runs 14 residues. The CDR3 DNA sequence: TGTGCCAGCAGCTTTCCAGCGGGGTTCAATGAGCAGTTCTTC. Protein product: CASSFPAGFNEQFF.

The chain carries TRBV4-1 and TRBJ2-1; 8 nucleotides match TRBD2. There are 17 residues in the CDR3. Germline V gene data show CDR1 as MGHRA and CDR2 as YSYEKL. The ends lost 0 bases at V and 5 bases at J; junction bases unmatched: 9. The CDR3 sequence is CASSQDRSGSLHNEQFF. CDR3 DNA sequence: TGCGCCAGCAGCCAAGATCGGAGCGGGAGCCTCCACAATGAGCAGTTCTTC.

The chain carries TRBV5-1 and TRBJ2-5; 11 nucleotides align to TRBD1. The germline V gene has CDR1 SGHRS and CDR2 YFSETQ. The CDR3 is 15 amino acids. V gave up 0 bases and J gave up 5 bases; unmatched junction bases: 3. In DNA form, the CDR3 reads TGCGCCAGCAGCTTGGGGGACAGGGGGTCCGAGACCCAGTACTTC. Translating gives CASSLGDRGSETQYF. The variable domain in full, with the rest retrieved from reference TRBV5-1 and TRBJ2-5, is KAGVTQTPRYLIKTRGQQVTLSCSPISGHRSVSWYQQTPGQGLQFLFEYFSETQRNKGNFPGRFSGRQFSNSRSEMNVSTLELGDSALYLCASSLGDRGSETQYFGPGTRLLVL.